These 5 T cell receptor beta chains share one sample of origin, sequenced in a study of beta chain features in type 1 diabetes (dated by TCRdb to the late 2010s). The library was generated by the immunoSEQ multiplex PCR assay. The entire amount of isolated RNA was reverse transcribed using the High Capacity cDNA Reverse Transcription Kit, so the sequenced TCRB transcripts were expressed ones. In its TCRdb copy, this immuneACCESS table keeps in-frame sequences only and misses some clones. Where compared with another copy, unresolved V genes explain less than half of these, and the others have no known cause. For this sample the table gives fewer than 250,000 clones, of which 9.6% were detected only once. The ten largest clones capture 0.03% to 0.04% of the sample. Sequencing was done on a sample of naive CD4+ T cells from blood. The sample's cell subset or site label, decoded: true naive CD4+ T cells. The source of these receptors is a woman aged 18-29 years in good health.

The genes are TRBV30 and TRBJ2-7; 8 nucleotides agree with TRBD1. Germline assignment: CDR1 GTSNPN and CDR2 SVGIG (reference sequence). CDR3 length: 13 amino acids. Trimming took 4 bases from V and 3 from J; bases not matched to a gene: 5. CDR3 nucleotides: TGTGCCTGGACCCGAACAGGGGGCTACGAGCAGTACTTC. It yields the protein CAWTRTGGYEQYF.

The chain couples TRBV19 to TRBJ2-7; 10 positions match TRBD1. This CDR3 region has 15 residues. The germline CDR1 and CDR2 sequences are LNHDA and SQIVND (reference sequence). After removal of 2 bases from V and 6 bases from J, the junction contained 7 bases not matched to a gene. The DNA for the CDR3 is TGTGCCAGTAGTATACTCGGGACAGGGGTGGGCGAGCAGTACTTC. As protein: CASSILGTGVGEQYF.

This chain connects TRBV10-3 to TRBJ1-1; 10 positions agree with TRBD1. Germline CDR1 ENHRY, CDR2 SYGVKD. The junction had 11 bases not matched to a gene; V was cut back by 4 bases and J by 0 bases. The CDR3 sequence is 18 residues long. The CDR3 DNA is TGTGCCATCAGTGTGGGACAGGGGCGCCCTATTATGAACACTGAAGCTTTCTTT. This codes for CAISVGQGRPIMNTEAFF.

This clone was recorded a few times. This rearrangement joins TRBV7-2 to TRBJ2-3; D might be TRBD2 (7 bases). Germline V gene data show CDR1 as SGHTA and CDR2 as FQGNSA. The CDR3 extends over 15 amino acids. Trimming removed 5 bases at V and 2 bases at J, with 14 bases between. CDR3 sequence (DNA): TGTGCCAGCAGCCAACAGGGACTAAACACAGATACGCAGTATTTT. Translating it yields CASSQQGLNTDTQYF.

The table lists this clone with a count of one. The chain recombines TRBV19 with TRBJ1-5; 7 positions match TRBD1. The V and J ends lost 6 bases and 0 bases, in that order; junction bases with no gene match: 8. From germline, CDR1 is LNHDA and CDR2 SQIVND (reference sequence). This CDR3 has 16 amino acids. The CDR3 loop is CASRGRTGGSNQPQHF. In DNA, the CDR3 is TGTGCCAGTAGAGGACGGACAGGCGGTAGCAATCAGCCCCAGCATTTT.